These 13 T cell receptor beta chains share one sample of origin, sequenced in a study of blood T cell repertoires in COVID-19. Profiling relied on immunoSEQ multiplex PCR, and the TCRdb table lists in-frame clones only, not all of them. The sample has approximately 150,000 clones, over 70% seen once. Sequenced: peripheral blood. Every receptor here comes from a man aged 55 to 69 with active or convalescent COVID-19.

This clone was seen a few times. The chain couples TRBV18 to TRBJ1-2; TRBD1 is a possible D gene (5 bases). This CDR3 has 15 residues. Trimming removed 1 base from V and 6 bases from J, with 15 bases in between. Germline CDR1 and CDR2: KGHSH and LQKENI. The CDR3 sequence is CASSPLEGGGDGYTF. CDR3 coding DNA: TGTGCCAGCTCACCACTCGAGGGAGGAGGGGATGGCTACACCTTC.

The chain carries TRBV19 and TRBJ2-7; D is perhaps TRBD2 (6 bases). CDR3 length: 13 amino acids. V was cut by 4 bases and J by 7 bases, with 14 bases left in between. Germline V gene sequence: CDR1 LNHDA, CDR2 SQIVND (reference sequence). This CDR3 reads CASSSGRAGEQYF. The CDR3 nucleotides are TGTGCCAGTAGTAGTGGTCGGGCGGGGGAGCAGTACTTC.

The chain links TRBV6-5 to TRBJ2-3; D uncertain. The CDR3 runs to 13 residues. Trimming shortened V by 5 bases and J by 6 bases, and 12 bases separated the two germline ends. Per germline, CDR1 MNHEY and CDR2 SVGAGI. This chain's CDR3 is CASSPLRIDTQYF. Here the CDR3 DNA reads TGTGCCAGCAGTCCGCTCAGAATCGATACGCAGTATTTT.

V gene TRBV6-1 combines with J gene TRBJ1-4; D is ambiguous. Germline CDR1 and CDR2: MNHNS and SASEGT. CDR3 length: 15 residues. V was cut by 2 bases and J by 1 base, with 8 bases left in between. CDR3 bases: TGTGCCAGCAGTGAAACGGTTTTAACTAATGAAAAACTGTTTTTT. It is translated as CASSETVLTNEKLFF.

CDR3 region: CSVVTGGNSGNTIYF. The DNA for the CDR3 is TGCAGCGTTGTGACAGGGGGAAACTCTGGAAACACCATATATTTT. V usage is TRBV29-1 and J usage is TRBJ1-3; TRBD1 matches 9 bases. Trimming removed 4 bases from V and 0 bases from J; junction bases left unmatched: 4. CDR1 is SQVTM and CDR2 is ANQGSEA in the germline V gene. The CDR3 extends over 15 amino acids. Full variable domain (missing parts from reference TRBV29-1 and TRBJ1-3): SAVISQKPSRDICQRGTSLTIQCQVDSQVTMMFWYRQQPGQSLTLIATANQGSEATYESGFVIDKFPISRPNLTFSTLTVSNMSPEDSSIYLCSVVTGGNSGNTIYFGEGSWLTVV.

This clone appeared a single time. The rearrangement joins TRBV5-1 to TRBJ2-3; 8 bases are a match to TRBD2. Germline loops: CDR1 SGHRS, CDR2 YFSETQ. The V and J ends lost 1 base and 1 base, in that order; junction bases with no gene match: 8. The CDR3 has 17 amino acids. The CDR3 DNA reads TGCGCCAGCAGCTTGCCCGTCCTAGCGGGCGGCACAGATACGCAGTATTTT. It yields the protein CASSLPVLAGGTDTQYF.

The rearrangement joins TRBV5-1 to TRBJ2-6; 7 nucleotides align to TRBD1. The CDR3 spans 16 residues. Germline V gene data show CDR1 as SGHRS and CDR2 as YFSETQ. V lost 4 bases and J lost 0; bases outside the gene matches: 4. The CDR3, as DNA: TGCGCCAGCAGCCGAGGGGGCAACTCTGGGGCCAACGTCCTGACTTTC. Residues: CASSRGGNSGANVLTF. Full variable domain (rest looked up from reference TRBV5-1 and TRBJ2-6): KAGVTQTPRYLIKTRGQQVTLSCSPISGHRSVSWYQQTPGQGLQFLFEYFSETQRNKGNFPGRFSGRQFSNSRSEMNVSTLELGDSALYLCASSRGGNSGANVLTFGAGSRLTVL.

The V gene is TRBV11-2, the J gene TRBJ2-7; 9 nucleotides match TRBD2. CDR3 length equals 15 residues. Germline V gives CDR1 SGHAT, CDR2 FQNNGV. Trimming cost V 2 bases and J 3 bases; bases outside gene matches: 5. Here the CDR3 DNA reads TGTGCCAGCAGCTTAAGGCTAGCGGGAATCTACGAGCAGTACTTC. It codes for CASSLRLAGIYEQYF.

In this sample, this clone turned up once. The J gene is TRBJ2-1, the V gene TRBV15; D is perhaps TRBD1 (5 bases). The V and J ends lost 0 bases and 4 bases respectively, with 13 bases between them. This CDR3 is built from 16 residues. Germline CDR1 is LNHNV and CDR2 is YYDKDF (reference sequence). CDR3 sequence reads: CATSRDRRGRYNEQFF. CDR3 DNA sequence: TGTGCCACCAGCAGAGATAGAAGGGGCAGGTACAATGAGCAGTTCTTC.

The V and J genes are TRBV5-5 and TRBJ1-4, with no clear D. Germline CDR1 is SGHKS and CDR2 is YYEKEE (reference sequence). CDR3 size: 14 residues. V shed 4 bases and J shed 8 bases, with 15 bases lying between them. The CDR3: CASSPIPGVEKLFF. CDR3 DNA sequence: TGTGCCAGCAGCCCTATCCCCGGGGTCGAAAAACTGTTTTTT.

The gene calls are TRBV28 and TRBJ1-5; D is ambiguous. Trimming left V 6 bases short and J 6 bases short, with 9 bases between. This CDR3 contains 12 residues. Germline CDR1 reads MDHEN; CDR2 reads SYDVKM. This chain's CDR3 is CASSASSQPQHF. CDR3 nucleotides: TGTGCCAGCAGCGCCTCCAGTCAGCCCCAGCATTTT.

This clone showed up just once. The J gene is TRBJ1-5, the V gene TRBV28; 8 bases line up with TRBD1. The CDR3 is 15 residues long. The V gene's germline CDR1 is MDHEN and CDR2 SYDVKM. J lost 12 bases, V lost 6 bases, and 16 bases had no gene match. The CDR3 protein is CASRENRGGLGLQHF. The CDR3 DNA sequence: TGTGCCAGCAGAGAAAACAGGGGGGGATTAGGGCTCCAGCATTTT.

CDR3 in DNA: TGCAGCGTTAGTTCCCCAGGGGGGACTGAAGCTTTCTTT. This translates into CSVSSPGGTEAFF. The chain carries TRBV29-1 and TRBJ1-1; 7 bases agree with TRBD1. The CDR3 is 13 amino acids. Germline CDR1 reads SQVTM; CDR2 reads ANQGSEA. The trim removed 5 bases at V and 5 bases at J, leaving 8 bases unmatched.